This T cell receptor (beta chain) emerged from a study of chronic HIV infection and antiretroviral therapy. TCRdb re-analysed the 5' RACE reads in MiXCR, keeping a single row per CDR3 protein. The sample includes 40,000 to 50,000 distinct CDR3 sequences, approximately 20% of them seen just once. Germline-derived CDR1 and CDR2 are SGHAT and FQNNGV. CDR3 length equals 14 residues. V lost 5 bases, J lost 3 bases, and 11 bases lay in between. The V and J genes are TRBV11-2 and TRBJ2-1; D possibly corresponds to TRBD2 (6 bases). Material for sequencing was peripheral blood. The source is an adult who had HIV and had not received antiretroviral therapy, or was an uninfected healthy control (not recorded which). This CDR3 is CASSLRELYNEQFF. The CDR3 DNA sequence: TGTGCCAGCAGCCTGCGGGAACTCTACAATGAGCAGTTCTTC.